These T cell receptor beta chains were read from a single sample in a study of vaccination and CD4 T cells after COVID-19. TCRdb re-called the PCR reads through MiXCR, storing one row per CDR3 protein. The sample lists about 20,000 distinct CDR3 sequences, roughly 41% occurring once. Their target antigens are unknown. Specimen: CD4+ T cells from blood, cultured in vitro, collected after SARS-CoV-2 vaccination. The receptors were gathered from a human donor who had recovered from COVID-19. Each CDR3 is given with its conserved first and last residue. A D gene is named only where the DNA matches it firmly. Clone size appears in some rows only: once, few, many, or a class for an expanded clone.

clone size: NA; D gene: NA; V gene: TRBV12-2; J gene: TRBJ2-7; CDR3 protein: CASRPYSCNSGRAKVDEQYF; CDR3 DNA: NA
clone size: NA; D gene: NA; V gene: TRBV27; J gene: TRBJ1-2; CDR3 protein: CASSPGHKPYGYTF; CDR3 DNA: TGTGCCAGCAGCCCGGGACACAAGCCCTATGGCTACACCTTC
clone size: NA; D gene: TRBD2; V gene: TRBV20-1; J gene: TRBJ2-1; CDR3 protein: CSARTASGRRTEQFF; CDR3 DNA: TGCAGTGCTAGGACAGCTAGCGGGAGACGTACTGAGCAGTTCTTC
clone size: NA; D gene: TRBD2; V gene: TRBV5-4; J gene: TRBJ2-1; CDR3 protein: CASSSGGGNNEQFF; CDR3 DNA: TGTGCCAGCAGCTCTGGCGGGGGGAACAATGAGCAGTTCTTC
clone size: medium-sized; D gene: NA; V gene: TRBV20-1; J gene: TRBJ1-5; CDR3 protein: CSATESASNQPQHF; CDR3 DNA: TGCAGTGCCACAGAGTCGGCCTCCAATCAGCCCCAGCATTTT
clone size: NA; D gene: NA; V gene: TRBV28; J gene: TRBJ1-2; CDR3 protein: CASSRNGYTF; CDR3 DNA: TGTGCCAGCTCGAGGAATGGCTACACCTTC
clone size: once; D gene: NA; V gene: TRBV24-1; J gene: TRBJ2-1; CDR3 protein: CATSEDSVKNEQFF; CDR3 DNA: TGTGCCACCAGTGAGGACTCAGTGAAAAATGAGCAGTTCTTC
clone size: NA; D gene: NA; V gene: TRBV28; J gene: TRBJ2-1; CDR3 protein: CASSIQGEGNNEQFF; CDR3 DNA: TGTGCCAGCAGCATACAGGGTGAGGGAAACAATGAGCAGTTCTTC
clone size: few; D gene: TRBD2; V gene: TRBV10-1; J gene: TRBJ2-2; CDR3 protein: CASRRERGTGELFF; CDR3 DNA: TGCGCCAGCAGACGGGAGCGGGGCACCGGGGAGCTGTTTTTT
clone size: few; D gene: NA; V gene: TRBV19; J gene: TRBJ1-2; CDR3 protein: CASSTRQARGYTF; CDR3 DNA: TGTGCCAGTAGTACCCGACAGGCACGGGGCTACACCTTC
clone size: few; D gene: NA; V gene: TRBV4-2; J gene: TRBJ1-2; CDR3 protein: CASSPLEGNYGYTF; CDR3 DNA: TGTGCCAGCAGCCCGCTTGAGGGAAACTATGGCTACACCTTC
clone size: NA; D gene: TRBD1; V gene: TRBV6-1; J gene: TRBJ2-5; CDR3 protein: CASSEIRDRGLYGETQYF; CDR3 DNA: TGTGCCAGCAGTGAAATCCGGGACAGGGGGCTTTATGGGGAGACCCAGTACTTC
clone size: NA; D gene: TRBD1; V gene: TRBV7-9; J gene: TRBJ2-7; CDR3 protein: CASSLRGTGGPYEQYF; CDR3 DNA: TGTGCCAGCAGCTTAAGGGGGACAGGGGGCCCGTACGAGCAGTACTTC
clone size: NA; D gene: NA; V gene: TRBV30; J gene: TRBJ2-3; CDR3 protein: CAWKIGGADTQYF; CDR3 DNA: TGTGCCTGGAAGATTGGCGGGGCAGATACGCAGTATTTT
clone size: NA; D gene: TRBD2; V gene: TRBV6-2/TRBV6-3; J gene: TRBJ2-5; CDR3 protein: CASRGYTSGGKTQYF; CDR3 DNA: TGTGCCAGCAGGGGATACACTAGCGGGGGGAAGACCCAGTACTTC
clone size: NA; D gene: TRBD2; V gene: TRBV7-2; J gene: TRBJ2-3; CDR3 protein: CASSTPPSGGDVHGTDTQYF; CDR3 DNA: TGTGCCAGCAGCACTCCCCCCTCCGGGGGGGATGTTCACGGTACAGATACGCAGTATTTT